The 19 T cell receptor beta chains presented below share a single source sample, sequenced in a study of immune characterization of retroperitoneal liposarcoma. MiXCR, run by TCRdb on the PCR reads, gives a single entry per CDR3 protein. The sample records 2,000 to 2,500 distinct CDR3 sequences, 36% being singletons. Source material: tumor tissue. All receptors derive from a male donor with retroperitoneal liposarcoma.

This clonotype counts as large (0.1 to 1%). This chain connects TRBV6-1 to TRBJ2-3, with a possible D match to TRBD2 (5 bases). CDR1 and CDR2 (germline): MNHNS, SASEGT. CDR3 length: 14 amino acids. V dropped 6 bases and J dropped 0 bases, with 10 bases sitting between them. CDR3 in amino acids: CASRGDFSTDTQYF. The CDR3, as DNA: TGTGCCAGCAGGGGAGACTTTAGCACAGATACGCAGTATTTT.

In its sample, this clonotype ranks as medium-sized (0.01 to 0.1%). This chain uses TRBV10-1 with TRBJ2-5; 10 bases align to TRBD1. The length of the CDR3 is 13 residues. The V gene end was trimmed by 10 bases and the J gene end by 4 bases; junction bases not matched to a gene: 6. Germline assignment: CDR1 WNHNN and CDR2 SYGVQD (reference sequence). This chain's CDR3 is CATGDRGRETQYF. For the CDR3, the DNA is TGCGCCACCGGGGACAGGGGTAGAGAGACCCAGTACTTC.

This clonotype is labeled medium-sized. The chain has TRBV27 and TRBJ2-5, with TRBD1 identical over 8 bases. With the DNA end fitting TRBJ2-7 better, the J assignment may be wrong. This CDR3 contains 17 residues. Germline values: CDR1 MNHEY, CDR2 SMNVEV (reference sequence). The chain's CDR3 is CASSFQAGTGISYEQYF. As DNA, the CDR3 is TGTGCCAGCAGTTTTCAGGCAGGGACAGGAATTTCCTACGAGCAGTACTTC.

The J gene is TRBJ2-4, the V gene TRBV12-3 or TRBV12-4; perhaps TRBD2 as D (6 bases). The J call may be incorrect, as the DNA end agrees better with TRBJ2-5. The CDR3 spans 14 residues. The chain's CDR3 is CASTLGGSQETQYF. The CDR3 DNA follows: TGTGCCAGCACCTTGGGGGGTTCCCAAGAGACCCAGTACTTC.

By share, this clonotype counts as medium-sized. This sequence joins TRBV7-2 and TRBJ2-1; 9 nucleotides line up with TRBD2. V lost 1 base, J lost 7 bases, and 5 bases stayed unmatched. Looked up from germline, CDR1 is SGHTA and CDR2 is FQGNSA. There are 15 residues in the CDR3. This CDR3 reads CASSLGSGRTNEQFF. CDR3 sequence (DNA): TGTGCCAGCAGCTTAGGTAGCGGGAGAACGAATGAGCAGTTCTTC.

The CDR3 reads CASSLPRGTDTQYF. CDR3 bases: TGTGCCAGCAGCTTACCCAGGGGCACAGATACGCAGTATTTT. This chain uses TRBV7-6 with TRBJ2-3; perhaps TRBD1 as D (5 bases). Looked up from germline, CDR1 is SGHVS and CDR2 is FNYEAQ. This CDR3 region has 14 residues. Trimming pared 2 bases from V and 1 base from J, leaving 7 bases between.

V usage is TRBV11-3 and J usage is TRBJ2-1; weak D call: TRBD2 (5 bases). The J call could be wrong; TRBJ2-7 is a better fit for the DNA end. Germline assignment: CDR1 SGHNT and CDR2 YENEEA. The length of the CDR3 is 12 residues. CDR3 in amino acids: CASSITRNEQYF. For the CDR3, the DNA is TGTGCCAGCAGCATTACTAGGAATGAGCAGTACTTC.

This clonotype was found a few times. The chain employs TRBV7-2 and TRBJ2-1; 7 nucleotides match TRBD1. This CDR3 contains 15 residues. V dropped 6 bases and J dropped 10; count of bases not matched to a gene: 15. Germline V CDR1 and CDR2: SGHTA, FQGNSA. In DNA form, the CDR3 reads TGTGCCAGCAGTCGCTACGGGACAGTTTCCTACGAGCAGTTCTTC. Its protein is CASSRYGTVSYEQFF.

The V gene is TRBV6-1, the J gene TRBJ2-1, with TRBD2 matching 11 bases. The trim removed 2 bases at V and 4 bases at J, leaving 1 base unmatched. Germline assignment: CDR1 MNHNS and CDR2 SASEGT. The CDR3 runs to 15 residues. The CDR3 sequence is CASSETSGGYNEQFF. CDR3 DNA: TGTGCCAGCAGTGAAACTAGCGGGGGTTACAATGAGCAGTTCTTC.

This clonotype is large (0.1 to 1%). J is TRBJ2-1 and V is TRBV6-1; D remains ambiguous. The CDR3 contains 15 residues. Per germline, CDR1 MNHNS and CDR2 SASEGT. With 3 bases removed from V and 10 bases from J, the gap between germline ends came to 19 bases. CDR3 nucleotide sequence: TGTGCCAGCAGTGACGGACCGCCTGGCCTCTACGAGCAGTTCTTC. This translates into CASSDGPPGLYEQFF.

V usage is TRBV27 and J usage is TRBJ2-3; D possibly corresponds to TRBD2 (6 bases). V dropped 5 bases and J dropped 0 bases, with 12 bases sitting between them. Germline V lookup: CDR1 MNHEY, CDR2 SMNVEV (reference sequence). The length of the CDR3 is 15 residues. The CDR3, as DNA: TGTGCCAGCAGTCTTGGCGGGATTAGCACAGATACGCAGTATTTT. Amino acid sequence: CASSLGGISTDTQYF.

The gene calls are TRBV3-1 and TRBJ2-1, with D possibly matching TRBD2 (6 bases). The end of the DNA is better explained by TRBJ2-5, so the J call may be wrong. Germline lookup yields CDR1 LGHDT and CDR2 YNNKEL (reference sequence). CDR3 size: 11 residues. CDR3 sequence reads: CASHSGGTQYF. The CDR3, as DNA: TGTGCCAGCCATTCCGGGGGGACCCAGTACTTC.

By share, this clonotype counts as medium-sized. The CDR3 bases are TGTGCCAGCAGTAGCGGGATAGCCAAAAACATTCAGTACTTC. As protein: CASSSGIAKNIQYF. The chain recombines TRBV6-1 with TRBJ2-4; TRBD2 aligns across 7 bases. Trimming removed 5 bases from V and 0 bases from J; junction bases left unmatched: 1. Per germline, CDR1 MNHNS and CDR2 SASEGT. The CDR3 contains 14 residues.

V usage is TRBV6-2 or TRBV6-3 and J usage is TRBJ2-5, with TRBD2 matching over 7 bases. CDR1 and CDR2 from the germline V gene are MNHEY and SVGEGT. V gave up 4 bases and J gave up 5 bases; unmatched junction bases: 10. The CDR3 is 15 amino acids. CDR3 nucleotides: TGTGCCAGCAGTTCCCTAGCGGCCTGGGGGGAGACCCAGTACTTC. Protein sequence: CASSSLAAWGETQYF.

Worth noting for this clonotype: A read error may be the cause here, since a much bigger clone is one base away. V gene TRBV7-2 combines with J gene TRBJ2-1, with 11 bases fitting TRBD2. V lost 5 bases to trimming and J lost 13 bases; unmatched junction nucleotides: 19. The CDR3 contains 17 residues. Germline values: CDR1 SGHTA, CDR2 FQGNSA. This CDR3 reads CASSDVAGGLQGETQFF. In DNA, the CDR3 is TGTGCCAGCAGCGACGTAGCGGGAGGGCTTCAAGGAGAGACCCAGTTCTTC.

The CDR3: CASSEVSYEQYF. CDR3 nucleotide sequence: TGTGCCAGCAGTGAAGTGTCCTACGAGCAGTACTTC. J is TRBJ2-4 and V is TRBV6-1; D uncertain. The DNA end lines up better with TRBJ2-7; the J call may be wrong. This CDR3 has 12 amino acids. The germline V gene encodes CDR1 MNHNS and CDR2 SASEGT.

The chain carries TRBV6-5 and TRBJ2-4; D uncertain. The J call is doubtful: the DNA matches TRBJ2-7 better. The CDR3 contains 12 residues. CDR1 and CDR2 from the germline V gene are MNHEY and SVGAGI. CDR3 bases: TGTGCCAGCAGTTACCTAGGGAACGAGCAGTACTTC. This sequence encodes CASSYLGNEQYF.

There are a few counts of this clonotype. The rearrangement uses TRBV6-6 and TRBJ2-1, with TRBD2 as a possible D gene (6 bases). The last part of the DNA fits TRBJ2-7 better; the J call may be wrong. The CDR3 consists of 14 residues. Germline V CDR1 and CDR2: MNHNY, SVGAGI (reference sequence). CDR3 sequence (DNA): TGTGCCAGCAGTTCCTATAGCGGAAGCTACGAGCAGTACTTC. The encoded protein is CASSSYSGSYEQYF.

This clonotype is medium-sized by share. V gene TRBV6-1 combines with J gene TRBJ2-1; 10 bases line up with TRBD2. The J call may be wrong; the DNA end is better matched by TRBJ2-7. The CDR3 has 15 amino acids. Germline V gene lookup returns CDR1 MNHNS and CDR2 SASEGT. The CDR3 reads CASTSSLAGDNEQYF. In DNA form, the CDR3 reads TGTGCCAGCACAAGCTCGCTAGCGGGAGACAATGAGCAGTACTTC.